This T cell receptor (beta chain) was retrieved from a study of T cell changes during pregnancy in multiple sclerosis. Germline CDR1 and CDR2: SGHKS and YYEKEE (reference sequence). The CDR3 is 15 amino acids. V lost 3 bases and J lost 3, with 13 bases in between. Sequenced by immunoSEQ multiplex PCR; TCRdb stores in-frame clones only, minus some. The table has fewer than 60,000 clones, around 92% seen once. Sequences were derived from CD4+ T cells from peripheral blood mononuclear cells, sampled after pregnancy. The J gene is TRBJ2-1, the V gene TRBV5-5; D possibly corresponds to TRBD2 (6 bases). The source is a female donor with multiple sclerosis, enrolled in a pregnancy study. Here the CDR3 DNA reads TGTGCCAGCAGCTCCAACGCGGGGCTCTACAATGAGCAGTTCTTC. Its translation: CASSSNAGLYNEQFF. Combining the CDR3 with reference TRBV5-5 and TRBJ2-1 gives the whole variable domain DAGVTQSPTHLIKTRGQQVTLRCSPISGHKSVSWYQQVLGQGPQFIFQYYEKEERGRGNFPDRFSARQFPNYSSELNVNALLLGDSALYLCASSSNAGLYNEQFFGPGTRLTVL.